Below are 14 T cell receptor beta chains sequenced from a single sample in a study of Ad26.COV2.S vaccination and SARS-CoV-2 variants. The protocol was immunoSEQ multiplex PCR, while the TCRdb copy is restricted to in-frame clones and leaves out a portion. The repertoire holds 500,000 or so clones, 89% seen once, with around 2.5% in the top ten. Treatment of the sample: about 20 received Ad26.COV2.S at low or high dose, single or two shots; roughly five received placebo; per-sample allocation not given. Day 63 after the first vaccine or placebo injection was the time point for sampling. The sequencing used peripheral blood, collected in a trial of Ad26.COV2.S vaccine versus placebo. These receptor sequences come from a person aged 18 to 65 who received the Ad26.COV2.S COVID-19 vaccine or a placebo.

J is TRBJ1-2 and V is TRBV19; no clear D gene. Germline CDR1 is LNHDA and CDR2 is SQIVND (reference sequence). The CDR3 totals 14 residues. The V gene lost 4 bases and the J gene lost 5 bases, with 14 bases spanning the gap. This chain's CDR3 is CASSTPRAHYGYTF. DNA of the CDR3: TGTGCCAGTAGTACACCGAGGGCCCATTATGGCTACACCTTC.

The rearrangement uses TRBV27 and TRBJ2-7; 7 bases align to TRBD2. Germline lookup yields CDR1 MNHEY and CDR2 SMNVEV (reference sequence). The CDR3 length is 18 residues. Unmatched junction bases numbered 16, after V lost 0 bases and J lost 5 bases. As DNA, the CDR3 is TGTGCCAGCAGTTTATCATTCGAGCCGGGATGGGGGGGTCACGAGCAGTACTTC. Its protein product is CASSLSFEPGWGGHEQYF.

This chain links TRBV18 with TRBJ2-2; D not certain. Trimming removed 2 bases from V and 4 bases from J, with 14 bases in between. CDR3 size: 16 residues. Germline values: CDR1 KGHSH, CDR2 LQKENI. The CDR3 DNA follows: TGTGCCAGCTCACCAAGGTCAGGCGATAGCACCGGGGAGCTGTTTTTT. Amino acids: CASSPRSGDSTGELFF.

The genes are TRBV6-1 and TRBJ2-3; TRBD2 agrees at 8 bases. This CDR3 has 14 residues. Germline V gene sequence: CDR1 MNHNS, CDR2 SASEGT. The ends lost 3 bases at V and 8 bases at J; junction bases unmatched: 7. CDR3 protein: CASSDHRGGVTQYF. The CDR3 region has the DNA TGTGCCAGCAGTGACCACCGGGGGGGGGTTACGCAGTATTTT.

The rearrangement uses TRBV5-1 and TRBJ2-2; perhaps TRBD1 as D (6 bases). Per the germline V gene, CDR1 is SGHRS and CDR2 is YFSETQ. The V end was cut by 7 bases, the J end by 1 base, with 11 bases between. This CDR3 has 14 residues. This CDR3 is CASRATGNTGELFF. Written as DNA, the CDR3 is TGCGCCAGCCGGGCGACAGGGAACACCGGGGAGCTGTTTTTT.

The genes are TRBV3-1 (or the pseudogene TRBV3-2) and TRBJ1-1, with TRBD1 as a possible D gene (5 bases). This CDR3 spans 14 amino acids. Trimming took 3 bases from V and 6 from J, leaving 14 bases between them. Germline assignment: CDR1 LGHDT and CDR2 YNNKEL (reference sequence). In DNA form, the CDR3 reads TGTGCCAGCAGCCACTCGGGACCCGGAGCTGAAGCTTTCTTT. As protein: CASSHSGPGAEAFF.

The chain joins TRBV11-1 to TRBJ2-2; D is unclear. This CDR3 has 14 residues. Germline-derived CDR1 and CDR2 are SGHAT and FQDESV (reference sequence). The V end was cut by 4 bases, the J end by 5 bases, with 11 bases between. CDR3 in DNA: TGTGCCAGCAGCTCACAGAGATGGACCGGGGAGCTGTTTTTT. Amino acids: CASSSQRWTGELFF.

The rearrangement links TRBV9 to TRBJ2-7; D may match TRBD1 or TRBD2 (5 bases each). Trimming stripped 4 bases from V and 3 bases from J, with 11 bases between. In germline, CDR1 is SGDLS, CDR2 YYNGEE. The CDR3 sequence is 13 residues long. As DNA, the CDR3 is TGTGCCAGCAGCTGCCGGGACCTCTACGAGCAGTACTTC. Its protein is CASSCRDLYEQYF.

J is TRBJ2-5 and V is TRBV28; possibly TRBD2 for D (6 bases). The CDR3 contains 12 residues. CDR1 and CDR2 from the germline V gene are MDHEN and SYDVKM. V was clipped by 3 bases and J by 4 bases, with 6 bases between them. For the CDR3, the DNA is TGTGCCAGCAGTTTGACTAGAGAGACCCAGTACTTC. Its protein is CASSLTRETQYF.

V and J are TRBV28 and TRBJ1-2; 7 positions match TRBD1. Germline assignment: CDR1 MDHEN and CDR2 SYDVKM. The CDR3 is 12 residues long. Unmatched junction bases numbered 6, after V lost 5 bases and J lost 9 bases. CDR3: CASSQRDSRYTF. As DNA, the CDR3 is TGTGCCAGCAGTCAGAGGGACAGTCGCTACACCTTC.

The rearrangement joins TRBV19 to TRBJ2-5; TRBD2 matches at 10 bases. In germline, CDR1 is LNHDA, CDR2 SQIVND (reference sequence). The junction had 12 bases not matched to a gene; V was cut back by 7 bases and J by 1 base. CDR3 length: 17 amino acids. The CDR3 nucleotides read TGTGCCAGTACCCCGGGGTGGGCTAGCGGGAGCCAAGAGACCCAGTACTTC. Its translation is CASTPGWASGSQETQYF.

Only one count was recorded for this clone. The chain's CDR3 is CASSSPGWGGTDTQYF. The CDR3 DNA reads TGTGCCAGCAGTTCCCCGGGGTGGGGAGGGACAGATACGCAGTATTTT. The gene calls are TRBV28 and TRBJ2-3; 7 bases are shared with TRBD2. Germline trimming cut 4 bases from V and 3 bases from J; bases unmatched to any gene: 10. The CDR3 sequence is 16 residues long. Germline CDR1 reads MDHEN; CDR2 reads SYDVKM.

The chain uses TRBV28 and TRBJ2-3, with unresolved D. Germline V gene lookup returns CDR1 MDHEN and CDR2 SYDVKM. The CDR3 sequence is 14 residues long. V was pared by 7 bases and J by 11 bases, with 22 bases between. CDR3 residues: CASTMDGISEGQYF. CDR3 DNA: TGTGCCAGCACTATGGACGGAATCTCAGAAGGGCAGTATTTT.

The rearrangement links TRBV5-6 to TRBJ2-1; D is perhaps TRBD2 (6 bases). This CDR3 region has 13 residues. The ends were cut back, 4 bases at V and 9 bases at J, with 14 bases in the middle. In germline, CDR1 is SGHDT, CDR2 YYEEEE. The CDR3 sequence is CASSGLASSEQFF. Here the CDR3 DNA reads TGTGCCAGCAGCGGGCTAGCGTCCAGTGAGCAGTTCTTC.